This entry lists 8 T cell receptor beta chains sequenced from one sample in a study of blood T cell repertoires in COVID-19. Profiled with immunoSEQ multiplex PCR; TCRdb holds only in-frame clones, not every one. The table lists roughly 250,000 clones, approximately 80% of them singletons. The material sequenced was peripheral blood. Every receptor here comes from a woman of 80 years or more with acute or convalescent COVID-19.

About this clone: It may be a read error: a sequence one base away is much more abundant. This chain links TRBV6-5 with TRBJ1-2; a possible D gene is TRBD1 (6 bases). There are 14 residues in the CDR3. The ends were cut back, 7 bases at V and 7 bases at J, with 19 bases in the middle. Per the germline V gene, CDR1 is MNHEY and CDR2 is SVGAGI. DNA of the CDR3: TGTGCCAGCACCCCAACCTCGGTAGGGGGTGGCTACACCTTC. Translation gives CASTPTSVGGGYTF.

This chain links TRBV28 with TRBJ2-3, with TRBD2 matching over 10 bases. J gave up 6 bases and V 8 bases, and 5 bases lay outside the gene matches. The CDR3 covers 13 residues. CDR1 and CDR2 from the germline V gene are MDHEN and SYDVKM. CDR3 in DNA: TGTGCCAGCGACGGGACTAGCGTCGATACGCAGTATTTT. Its translation is CASDGTSVDTQYF.

This chain connects TRBV12-3 or TRBV12-4 to TRBJ1-4; no clear D gene. The CDR3 runs to 13 residues. V shed 8 bases and J shed 7 bases, with 14 bases lying between them. As DNA, the CDR3 is TGTGCCAGCGGATTTCGACTTGGTGAAAAACTGTTTTTT. Amino acid sequence: CASGFRLGEKLFF.

The chain links TRBV11-2 to TRBJ1-2; TRBD1 agrees at 7 bases. This CDR3 is built from 15 residues. V was clipped by 5 bases and J by 2 bases; unmatched bases: 8. From germline, CDR1 is SGHAT and CDR2 FQNNGV. Written as DNA, the CDR3 is TGTGCCAGCAGCACTAAAACGACAGGGAACTATGGCTACACCTTC. This translates into CASSTKTTGNYGYTF.

Here the CDR3 DNA reads TGTGCCATCTCTTGGGGACAGGCTAGCTCTGGAAACACCATATATTTT. Its translation is CAISWGQASSGNTIYF. J is TRBJ1-3 and V is TRBV10-3; TRBD1 aligns across 8 bases. Per the germline V gene, CDR1 is ENHRY and CDR2 is SYGVKD. V was clipped by 8 bases and J by 0 bases; unmatched bases: 9. CDR3 length: 16 amino acids.

V gene TRBV3-1 (or the pseudogene TRBV3-2) combines with J gene TRBJ1-1, with D hard to call. The CDR3 runs to 12 residues. Trimming stripped 1 base from V and 2 bases from J, with 2 bases between. The germline CDR1 and CDR2 sequences are LGHDT and YNNKEL (reference sequence). The CDR3, as DNA: TGTGCCAGCAGCCAAGTAAACACTGAAGCTTTCTTT. Translating it yields CASSQVNTEAFF.

This clone was found once. The chain has TRBV9 and TRBJ1-1; D may be TRBD1 (6 bases). From germline, CDR1 is SGDLS and CDR2 YYNGEE. The CDR3 sequence is 13 residues long. The V and J ends lost 5 bases and 5 bases respectively, with 13 bases between them. The CDR3 loop reads CASSVRQETEAFF. CDR3 DNA: TGTGCCAGCAGTGTTAGACAGGAAACTGAAGCTTTCTTT.

The V call is TRBV28, the J call TRBJ1-4; the match to TRBD1 covers 7 bases. V lost 6 bases, J lost 0 bases, and 10 bases stayed unmatched. Germline CDR1 is MDHEN and CDR2 is SYDVKM. The CDR3 length is 17 residues. The CDR3 reads CASRDRRQVSTNEKLFF. CDR3 sequence (DNA): TGTGCCAGCAGGGACAGGCGACAAGTATCAACTAATGAAAAACTGTTTTTT.